Listed here is a single T cell receptor beta chain. Original handling: Reference gene primers were amplified, and this amplification served to estimate nucleated cell counts. The assay was immunoSEQ multiplex PCR, and TCRdb's table has in-frame clones only and misses some. V and J calls and clone size are given by that table; D and trimming were obtained from the DNA. The sample has hundreds of thousands of clones, approximately 87% seen once. Germline V gene lookup returns CDR1 SGDLS and CDR2 YYNGEE. The CDR3 consists of 16 residues. The trim removed 0 bases at V and 8 bases at J, leaving 13 bases unmatched. The data were obtained in a study of blood T cell repertoires in COVID-19. The overall study: Specimens from acute and convalescent COVID-19 originated in the United States, Italy and Spain. Sample material is recorded as cDNA or gDNA derived from T cells, B-cell-depleted T cells, or PBMCs.

The sample was peripheral blood. This rearrangement joins TRBV9 to TRBJ1-2, with 7 bases identical to TRBD1. The sequence derives from a woman aged 40 to 55 who had recovered from COVID-19. The DNA of the CDR3 is TGTGCCAGCAGCGTAGGGGAGGAAGGACAGGCCTTCGGCTACACCTTC. Translating gives CASSVGEEGQAFGYTF.